This entry lists 9 T cell receptor beta chains sequenced from one sample in a study of cytomegalovirus exposure and HLA in healthy donors. The PCR made use of 60 Vbeta and 13 Jbeta primers. Libraries were prepared by immunoSEQ multiplex PCR; TCRdb keeps only in-frame clonotypes and omits some of them. The table has 130,000 or so clones, 80% seen once; the top ten hold 5.3%. Sequenced sample: PBMCs. These receptors all come from a man between 25 and 39 years old in good health and CMV-seronegative.

The chain has TRBV9 and TRBJ2-1; D remains unclear. In germline, CDR1 is SGDLS, CDR2 YYNGEE. The length of the CDR3 is 14 residues. The V gene lost 0 bases and the J gene lost 4 bases, with 8 bases spanning the gap. The CDR3 protein is CASSVGATYNEQFF. CDR3 nucleotide sequence: TGTGCCAGCAGCGTAGGAGCTACTTACAATGAGCAGTTCTTC. Looking up the rest from reference TRBV9 and TRBJ2-1 gives the full variable domain: DSGVTQTPKHLITATGQRVTLRCSPRSGDLSVYWYQQSLDQGLQFLIQYYNGEERAKGNILERFSAQQFPDLHSELNLSSLELGDSALYFCASSVGATYNEQFFGPGTRLTVL.

Remarks on this clone: A read error may account for a junction end that differs from germline. This chain links TRBV7-7 with TRBJ2-5; 8 positions agree with TRBD2. Germline CDR1 SSHAT, CDR2 FNYEAQ (reference sequence). The CDR3 loop spans 16 amino acids. The CDR3 is CASSLGLGGAEETQYF. CDR3 nucleotides: TGTGCTAGCAGCTTGGGACTAGGAGGGGCGGAAGAGACCCAGTACTTC.

The chain recombines TRBV5-6 with TRBJ1-6, with a possible D match to TRBD1 (5 bases). CDR3 length equals 15 residues. The V end lost 3 bases, the J end lost 8 bases, and 15 bases lay between the germline ends. The V gene's germline CDR1 is SGHDT and CDR2 YYEEEE. CDR3 nucleotide sequence: TGTGCCAGCAGCTCCTTCCCTGGGGCTTATTCACCCCTCCACTTT. As protein: CASSSFPGAYSPLHF.

This clone was found a few times. This CDR3 is CASSLGQTQAFF. CDR3 nucleotide sequence: TGTGCCAGCAGCTTGGGGCAGACACAAGCTTTCTTT. The chain joins TRBV5-6 to TRBJ1-1; unclear D gene. Germline V gives CDR1 SGHDT, CDR2 YYEEEE. This CDR3 has 12 residues. V lost 0 bases and J 9 bases, leaving 9 bases between the germline ends.

The rearrangement joins TRBV28 to TRBJ2-7; TRBD2 aligns across 13 bases. CDR3 size: 16 residues. In germline, CDR1 is MDHEN, CDR2 SYDVKM. Unmatched junction bases numbered 12, after V lost 6 bases and J lost 7 bases. CDR3 sequence reads: CASRTTSGRAVGEQYF. CDR3 bases: TGTGCCAGCAGGACTACTAGCGGGAGGGCCGTGGGGGAGCAGTACTTC.

The rearrangement links TRBV5-1 to TRBJ2-7, with 12 bases matching TRBD1. V lost 4 bases to trimming and J lost 7 bases; unmatched junction nucleotides: 9. This CDR3 spans 15 amino acids. Per the germline V gene, CDR1 is SGHRS and CDR2 is YFSETQ. The CDR3 region has the DNA TGCGCCAGCAGCCCCCCGGGACAGGGGGCGCGGGAGCAGTACTTC. Its translation is CASSPPGQGAREQYF.

This clone was found a few times. The chain couples TRBV7-2 to TRBJ2-7; TRBD1 matches at 7 bases. The CDR3 runs to 14 residues. CDR1 and CDR2 (germline): SGHTA, FQGNSA. The junction had 4 bases not matched to a gene; V was cut back by 5 bases and J by 0 bases. The DNA of the CDR3 is TGTGCCAGCAGCATGAGACAGGGCTCCTACGAGCAGTACTTC. This translates into CASSMRQGSYEQYF.

This chain links TRBV2 with TRBJ2-1, with 9 positions matching TRBD2. V was pared by 5 bases and J by 0 bases, with 2 bases of the junction left unmatched. In germline, CDR1 is SNHLY, CDR2 FYNNEI. The CDR3 totals 15 residues. This chain's CDR3 is CASSSGRSSYNEQFF. The CDR3 bases are TGTGCCAGCAGTAGCGGGAGGAGCTCCTACAATGAGCAGTTCTTC. The entire variable domain, with the rest obtained from reference TRBV2 and TRBJ2-1, is as follows: EPEVTQTPSHQVTQMGQEVILRCVPISNHLYFYWYRQILGQKVEFLVSFYNNEISEKSEIFDDQFSVERPDGSNFTLKIRSTKLEDSAMYFCASSSGRSSYNEQFFGPGTRLTVL.

The V and J genes are TRBV27 and TRBJ1-5, with D perhaps TRBD1 (5 bases). Germline V gives CDR1 MNHEY, CDR2 SMNVEV (reference sequence). Trimming pared 6 bases from V and 3 bases from J, leaving 9 bases between. This CDR3 comprises 13 residues. The CDR3 coding sequence is TGTGCCAGCAGCAGACAGAACAATCAGCCCCAGCATTTT. Translating it yields CASSRQNNQPQHF.